The 24 T cell receptor beta chains below come from one sample, sequenced in a study of blood T cell repertoires in COVID-19. Assay: immunoSEQ multiplex PCR; the TCRdb copy retains only in-frame clones and omits some. Of fewer than 110,000 clones listed, 75% to 90% are singletons. Sequenced material: peripheral blood. All receptors derive from a human donor in a cohort sampled during active COVID-19.

V usage is TRBV5-1 and J usage is TRBJ2-2; D is perhaps TRBD1 (5 bases). Germline CDR1 SGHRS, CDR2 YFSETQ. The CDR3 runs to 15 residues. Trimming stripped 1 base from V and 6 bases from J, with 13 bases between. CDR3 sequence: CASSLWARESGELFF. Here the CDR3 DNA reads TGCGCCAGCAGCTTGTGGGCCAGGGAATCCGGGGAGCTGTTTTTT.

The chain combines TRBV4-2 with TRBJ2-2, with TRBD2 identical over 14 bases. V shed 4 bases, J shed 7 bases, and the junction held 11 bases outside the gene matches. There are 18 residues in the CDR3. From germline, CDR1 is LGHNA and CDR2 YNFKEQ. The CDR3 loop reads CASSPSTSGGARVGELFF. As DNA, the CDR3 is TGTGCCAGCAGCCCATCGACTAGCGGGGGGGCCCGCGTCGGGGAGCTGTTTTTT.

The count of this clone is one. This chain links TRBV2 with TRBJ2-3, with 9 positions matching TRBD1. CDR1 SNHLY and CDR2 FYNNEI come from the germline V gene. With 6 bases clipped from V and 4 bases from J, the junction kept 8 bases outside the gene matches. CDR3 size: 15 residues. The CDR3 bases are TGTGCCAGCAGCCCACCGGACAGGGGCGCAGATACGCAGTATTTT. Protein product: CASSPPDRGADTQYF.

This sequence joins TRBV6-5 and TRBJ2-1; 10 bases are a match to TRBD1. The germline V gene encodes CDR1 MNHEY and CDR2 SVGAGI. CDR3 size: 15 residues. V lost 6 bases to trimming and J lost 8 bases; unmatched junction nucleotides: 10. CDR3 loop: CASSPGTGVVYEQFF. CDR3 DNA: TGTGCCAGCAGCCCCGGGACAGGGGTCGTTTATGAGCAGTTCTTC.

The rearrangement links TRBV5-4 to TRBJ2-2; no clear D. CDR1 and CDR2 from the germline V gene are SGHNT and YYREEE (reference sequence). The CDR3 sequence is 12 residues long. V lost 0 bases, J lost 14 bases, and 11 bases lay in between. The CDR3 DNA follows: TGTGCCAGCAGCTTGGACAGTTCCCGTCTGTTTTTT. Its translation: CASSLDSSRLFF. Variable domain in full (rest from reference TRBV5-4 and TRBJ2-2): ETGVTQSPTHLIKTRGQQVTLRCSSQSGHNTVSWYQQALGQGPQFIFQYYREEENGRGNFPPRFSGLQFPNYSSELNVNALELDDSALYLCASSLDSSRLFFGEGSRLTVL.

The V gene is TRBV9, the J gene TRBJ1-4, with D hard to call. V was clipped by 2 bases and J by 0 bases, with 8 bases between them. CDR1 is SGDLS, CDR2 YYNGEE, per germline. CDR3 length: 15 residues. The CDR3 reads CASSVAPTTNEKLFF. CDR3 in DNA: TGTGCCAGCAGCGTTGCACCTACAACTAATGAAAAACTGTTTTTT.

The rearrangement joins TRBV3-1 (or the pseudogene TRBV3-2) to TRBJ2-2, with 8 bases aligning to TRBD2. Trimming cost V 4 bases and J 5 bases; bases outside gene matches: 6. The CDR3 length is 15 residues. CDR1 and CDR2 (germline): LGHDT, YNNKEL (reference sequence). The CDR3 here is CASSLRGGRTGELFF. CDR3 in DNA: TGTGCCAGCAGCCTACGGGGGGGCCGGACCGGGGAGCTGTTTTTT.

The V and J genes are TRBV5-5 and TRBJ2-2; 10 bases are a match to TRBD1. This CDR3 is built from 17 residues. The germline V gene has CDR1 SGHKS and CDR2 YYEKEE (reference sequence). V lost 0 bases and J lost 0; bases outside the gene matches: 2. The CDR3 nucleotides read TGTGCCAGCAGCTTGGCGGGACAGGGGTCGAACACCGGGGAGCTGTTTTTT. It encodes CASSLAGQGSNTGELFF.

This sequence joins TRBV10-1 and TRBJ1-1; weak D call: TRBD1 (6 bases). Germline V gene data show CDR1 as WNHNN and CDR2 as SYGVQD (reference sequence). This CDR3 spans 14 amino acids. The V gene lost 4 bases and the J gene lost 7 bases, with 16 bases spanning the gap. The CDR3 here is CASSGSDSVNEAFF. CDR3 coding DNA: TGCGCCAGCAGTGGATCGGACAGCGTGAATGAAGCTTTCTTT.

The chain is built from TRBV6-2 or TRBV6-3 and TRBJ1-5, with 7 bases that match TRBD1. Germline values: CDR1 MNHEY, CDR2 SVGEGT. There are 15 residues in the CDR3. V was pared by 5 bases and J by 2 bases, with 6 bases of the junction left unmatched. The CDR3 sequence is CASSATGPGNQPQHF. For the CDR3, the DNA is TGTGCCAGCAGTGCGACAGGGCCAGGCAATCAGCCCCAGCATTTT.

This chain uses TRBV5-1 with TRBJ1-1, with 9 positions matching TRBD1. The CDR3 runs 16 residues. The germline CDR1 and CDR2 sequences are SGHRS and YFSETQ. V shed 3 bases and J 3 bases; nucleotides not matched to a gene: 9. As DNA, the CDR3 is TGCGCCAGCAGCTACCGACAGGGGGGCAGGTACACTGAAGCTTTCTTT. Amino acid sequence: CASSYRQGGRYTEAFF.

V gene TRBV10-3 combines with J gene TRBJ2-1; 12 nucleotides align to TRBD2. V shed 1 base and J 0 bases; nucleotides not matched to a gene: 7. Germline V CDR1 and CDR2: ENHRY, SYGVKD. The CDR3 sequence is 19 residues long. The DNA of the CDR3 is TGTGCCATCAGTGAGTGGACTAGCGGGAAAATGAGCTCCTACAATGAGCAGTTCTTC. Translation: CAISEWTSGKMSSYNEQFF.

The chain recombines TRBV9 with TRBJ2-1; 7 bases align to TRBD1. The J segment lost 2 bases and the V segment lost 4 bases, leaving 3 bases of the junction unmatched. CDR1 and CDR2 (germline): SGDLS, YYNGEE. CDR3 size: 14 residues. The CDR3 here is CASSLQGTYNEQFF. For the CDR3, the DNA is TGTGCCAGCAGCTTACAGGGGACCTACAATGAGCAGTTCTTC.

This chain uses TRBV7-8 with TRBJ2-7; 9 nucleotides line up with TRBD2. The germline V gene has CDR1 SGHVS and CDR2 FQNEAQ. The CDR3 has 15 amino acids. V lost 5 bases and J lost 3; bases outside the gene matches: 8. The CDR3 nucleotides read TGTGCCAGCAGCCCCAGCGGGGGGCGAAACTACGAGCAGTACTTC. This codes for CASSPSGGRNYEQYF.

The rearrangement uses TRBV5-4 and TRBJ1-2, with 8 positions matching TRBD1. CDR1 and CDR2 (germline): SGHNT, YYREEE (reference sequence). This CDR3 region has 13 residues. Trimming cost V 5 bases and J 10 bases; bases outside gene matches: 10. The CDR3 here is CASRLDRGRDYTF. CDR3 bases: TGTGCCAGCAGACTCGACAGGGGCAGGGACTACACCTTC.

The chain combines TRBV30 with TRBJ1-2; 10 nucleotides line up with TRBD1. CDR3 size: 18 residues. V shed 3 bases, J shed 0 bases, and the junction held 13 bases outside the gene matches. The germline gives CDR1 GTSNPN, CDR2 SVGIG (reference sequence). CDR3 DNA: TGTGCCTGGAGAGGGACAGGGGCGAAGATTTCCTCTAACTATGGCTACACCTTC. Its protein product is CAWRGTGAKISSNYGYTF. The variable domain in full, with the rest retrieved from reference TRBV30 and TRBJ1-2, is SQTIHQWPATLVQPVGSPLSLECTVEGTSNPNLYWYRQAAGRGLQLLFYSVGIGQISSEVPQNLSASRPQDRQFILSSKKLLLSDSGFYLCAWRGTGAKISSNYGYTFGSGTRLTVV.

The CDR3 nucleotides read TGTGCCAGCAGCCAGGGGGTCGCCAGGGAGGACGAGCAGTACTTC. Its protein product is CASSQGVAREDEQYF. The genes are TRBV4-2 and TRBJ2-7, with TRBD2 as a possible D gene (6 bases). Trimming took off 3 bases at V and 5 bases at J, with 17 bases between the two ends. CDR1 and CDR2 (germline): LGHNA, YNFKEQ. This CDR3 spans 15 amino acids.

The sample holds one count of this clone. This chain links TRBV12-3 or TRBV12-4 with TRBJ2-1, with D unresolved. Between the trimmed V and J ends, which lost 3 bases and 7 bases, there was a span of 4 bases. The CDR3 contains 11 residues. CDR3 in DNA: TGTGCCAGCAGTTTCGGGAATGAGCAGTTCTTC. Protein: CASSFGNEQFF.

This chain joins TRBV5-1 and TRBJ2-1; TRBD2 matches at 13 bases. Germline values: CDR1 SGHRS, CDR2 YFSETQ. Trimming removed 4 bases from V and 0 bases from J; junction bases left unmatched: 4. This CDR3 is 17 amino acids long. The CDR3 here is CASSPTSGGGSYNEQFF. The CDR3 DNA is TGCGCCAGCAGCCCCACTAGCGGGGGGGGCTCCTACAATGAGCAGTTCTTC.

This chain links TRBV18 with TRBJ2-5; TRBD2 matches 15 bases. Germline V gene data show CDR1 as KGHSH and CDR2 as LQKENI. V lost 2 bases and J lost 3; bases outside the gene matches: 1. CDR3 size: 16 residues. CDR3 residues: CASSPGLAGGKETQYF. The CDR3 nucleotides are TGTGCCAGCTCACCAGGACTAGCGGGGGGGAAAGAGACCCAGTACTTC.

The chain has TRBV6-5 and TRBJ1-1, with no clear D. Germline assignment: CDR1 MNHEY and CDR2 SVGAGI. The CDR3 length is 14 residues. Trimming shortened V by 4 bases and J by 0 bases, and 9 bases separated the two germline ends. This CDR3 reads CASSSGGMNTEAFF. In DNA, the CDR3 is TGTGCCAGCAGTTCCGGAGGGATGAACACTGAAGCTTTCTTT.

The V gene is TRBV27, the J gene TRBJ2-6, with D possibly TRBD1 on 5 matching bases. Germline V CDR1 and CDR2: MNHEY, SMNVEV (reference sequence). This CDR3 comprises 13 residues. The V end was cut by 5 bases, the J end by 8 bases, with 10 bases between. The CDR3: CASSPQATNVLTF. CDR3 sequence (DNA): TGTGCCAGCAGTCCACAGGCGACCAACGTCCTGACTTTC.

This clone was seen a few times. DNA for the CDR3: TGTGCCAGCAGCACAGATCCGGGACAGGACGCCGGGGAGCTGTTTTTT. Protein: CASSTDPGQDAGELFF. V gene TRBV7-6 combines with J gene TRBJ2-2, with 8 bases aligning to TRBD1. Germline CDR1 is SGHVS and CDR2 is FNYEAQ. V lost 5 bases to trimming and J lost 6 bases; unmatched junction nucleotides: 11. The CDR3 length is 16 residues.

The chain has TRBV3-1 (or the pseudogene TRBV3-2) and TRBJ2-5, with a tentative D call TRBD1 (7 bases). The CDR3 extends over 15 amino acids. Germline assignment: CDR1 LGHDT and CDR2 YNNKEL (reference sequence). V shed 4 bases and J shed 3 bases, with 15 bases lying between them. CDR3 nucleotides: TGTGCCAGCAGCCGGGGCGGGACAGCGAAAGAGACCCAGTACTTC. Translation: CASSRGGTAKETQYF.